This TCR beta chain appears in the sequencing data of a study of T cell responses to AZD1222 COVID-19 vaccine. The study's findings and limits: Regions 160-218 and 743-854 dominated among vaccine-associated CD4 TCRs spanning spike.

Measured with immunoSEQ multiplex PCR; TCRdb has only the in-frame clones, and not every one. The sample includes tens of thousands of clones, 70% to 90% of them seen just once. Regarding this clone: Its target is unknown.

The CDR3 sequence is 15 residues long. V shed 1 base and J 6 bases; nucleotides not matched to a gene: 7. In germline, CDR1 is SGHRS, CDR2 YFSETQ. V and J are TRBV5-1 and TRBJ2-3, with 8 nucleotides matching TRBD2. The clonotype comes from an adult in good health. This specimen was peripheral blood, taken on day 0 of AZD1222 vaccination. The CDR3 protein is CASSLFGRAADTQYF. The CDR3 nucleotides are TGCGCCAGCAGCTTGTTCGGGAGGGCAGCCGATACGCAGTATTTT. The variable domain in full, with the rest retrieved from reference TRBV5-1 and TRBJ2-3, is KAGVTQTPRYLIKTRGQQVTLSCSPISGHRSVSWYQQTPGQGLQFLFEYFSETQRNKGNFPGRFSGRQFSNSRSEMNVSTLELGDSALYLCASSLFGRAADTQYFGPGTRLTVL.